This TCR beta chain was recorded in a study of cytotoxic CD8 clonotypes in ibrutinib-treated CLL. For the study at large: Samples had a mean of roughly 250,000 productive templates and around 90,000 productive rearrangements.

The CDR3 covers 16 residues. Using immunoSEQ multiplex PCR, the repertoire was profiled, and TCRdb retains in-frame clones only, with some absent. This table holds roughly 110,000 clones, about 50% found once. This TCR came from a human donor with chronic lymphocytic leukemia. The J gene is TRBJ2-2, the V gene TRBV1; TRBD2, the table's D call, was not compared with the DNA. TRBV1 is given as a pseudogene. Sequences were derived from PBMCs, sampled after 24 months of ibrutinib treatment. CDR3 nucleotide sequence: TGCACCAGCAGCCAAGAACTAGCGGGGTACACCGGGGAGCTGTTTTTT. Its translation: CTSSQELAGYTGELFF.